A single T cell receptor beta chain is shown here with its context. This entry belongs to a study of sequential checkpoint blockade in melanoma. Assay used: immunoSEQ multiplex PCR; TCRdb lists only in-frame clones, some missing. The sample holds under 40,000 clones, less than 90% seen once. Germline assignment: CDR1 MNHEY and CDR2 SMNVEV (reference sequence). This CDR3 has 15 residues. As to treatment: randomized to nivolumab then ipilimumab (arm A) or the reverse (arm B). This receptor was identified in a human donor with melanoma. The sequences come from CD8+ T cells sorted from blood (inferred from file names), collected from a patient given nivolumab and ipilimumab in sequence. The V and J genes are TRBV27 and TRBJ2-5; TRBD2 is a possible D gene (6 bases). Near its end, the DNA agrees better with TRBJ2-7, so the J call may be wrong. The CDR3 loop reads CASSQGGDLSYEQYF. The DNA for the CDR3 is TGTGCCAGCAGTCAAGGAGGGGATCTGTCCTACGAGCAGTACTTC.